These 22 T cell receptor beta chains were all obtained from the same sample, sequenced in a study of T cell responses to AZD1222 COVID-19 vaccine (dated by TCRdb to the early 2020s). Preparation of the library involved the immunoSEQ multiplex PCR assay. TCRdb provides this immuneACCESS table in a form limited to in-frame rearrangements. Some clones are lacking; in checked studies, under half of them reflect an unresolved V gene, and why the rest are absent is not known. The sample yields roughly 130,000 clones; roughly 91% were counted once. The top ten clonotypes cover over 2.5% of the sample. Interpreted using the paper, the time point label stands for: baseline before first vaccination. Sequences were derived from peripheral blood, sampled on day 0 of AZD1222 vaccination. The receptors originated from an adult in good health.

The chain is built from TRBV5-1 and TRBJ2-7, with D possibly being TRBD1 (5 bases). The germline gives CDR1 SGHRS, CDR2 YFSETQ. Trimming cost V 0 bases and J 1 base, with 8 bases left between them. The CDR3 loop spans 14 amino acids. The CDR3 reads CASSLETESYEQYF. The CDR3 nucleotides are TGCGCCAGCAGCTTGGAGACAGAGTCCTACGAGCAGTACTTC.

This CDR3 is CASSQELEGAEKLFF. CDR3 DNA sequence: TGTGCCAGCAGCCAAGAGTTGGAGGGCGCTGAAAAACTGTTTTTT. The chain joins TRBV4-2 to TRBJ1-4; no reliable D call. This CDR3 has 15 amino acids. Trimming shortened V by 0 bases and J by 7 bases, and 12 bases separated the two germline ends. Germline loops: CDR1 LGHNA, CDR2 YNFKEQ.

The count of this clone is one. The gene calls are TRBV29-1 and TRBJ1-1; D not certain. Germline CDR1 is SQVTM and CDR2 is ANQGSEA. This CDR3 region has 11 residues. V gave up 5 bases and J gave up 6 bases, with 10 bases separating them. The CDR3 reads CSVSLVPEAFF. The CDR3 nucleotides are TGCAGCGTTAGCCTCGTTCCTGAAGCTTTCTTT.

V and J are TRBV6-5 and TRBJ2-7, with TRBD1 as a possible D gene (5 bases). Trimming took 2 bases from V and 8 from J, leaving 7 bases between them. Germline V lookup: CDR1 MNHEY, CDR2 SVGAGI. The CDR3 contains 11 residues. For the CDR3, the DNA is TGTGCCAGCAGTTACGGGGCTCAGCAGTACTTC. As protein: CASSYGAQQYF.

The chain employs TRBV3-1 (or the pseudogene TRBV3-2) and TRBJ1-5; 10 bases map to TRBD1. Looked up from germline, CDR1 is LGHDT and CDR2 is YNNKEL (reference sequence). The J segment lost 0 bases and the V segment lost 0 bases, leaving 17 bases of the junction unmatched. CDR3 length: 22 amino acids. The chain's CDR3 is CASSQEGDRGEGITYSNQPQHF. CDR3 DNA sequence: TGTGCCAGCAGCCAAGAGGGGGACAGGGGAGAGGGGATAACGTATAGCAATCAGCCCCAGCATTTT.

This chain joins TRBV10-3 and TRBJ2-3, with 15 bases matching TRBD2. Germline CDR1 reads ENHRY; CDR2 reads SYGVKD. J lost 5 bases, V lost 2 bases, and 5 bases had no gene match. The CDR3 consists of 17 residues. The CDR3 protein is CAISEPRTSGRVDTQYF. The CDR3 DNA sequence: TGTGCCATCAGTGAGCCCCGGACTAGCGGGAGGGTAGATACGCAGTATTTT.

CDR3 in DNA: TGTGCCAGCAGCATCTCGGGGCAGTCCTATGGCTACACCTTC. It is translated as CASSISGQSYGYTF. The chain recombines TRBV7-9 with TRBJ1-2; tentatively, D is TRBD1 (5 bases). Germline-derived CDR1 and CDR2 are SEHNR and FQNEAQ (reference sequence). V was clipped by 5 bases and J by 4 bases, with 14 bases between them. The CDR3 totals 14 residues. The whole variable domain, filled in from reference TRBV7-9 and TRBJ1-2, reads DTGVSQNPRHKITKRGQNVTFRCDPISEHNRLYWYRQTLGQGPEFLTYFQNEAQLEKSRLLSDRFSAERPKGSFSTLEIQRTEQGDSAMYLCASSISGQSYGYTFGSGTRLTVV.

The rearrangement links TRBV12-3 or TRBV12-4 to TRBJ2-7; D call uncertain. V lost 6 bases, J lost 3 bases, and 6 bases lay in between. The CDR3 totals 11 residues. CDR3: CASSFIYEQYF. In DNA form, the CDR3 reads TGTGCCAGCAGCTTCATCTACGAGCAGTACTTC.

This clone was observed once. This chain links TRBV19 with TRBJ2-1; D not certain. Germline loops: CDR1 LNHDA, CDR2 SQIVND (reference sequence). Deletions cut 5 bases from V and 7 bases from J, with 9 bases between. The CDR3 is made up of 12 amino acids. CDR3 coding DNA: TGTGCCAGTAGTTCAGAAGGAAATGAGCAGTTCTTC. This translates into CASSSEGNEQFF.

The chain couples TRBV4-1 to TRBJ2-3, with D perhaps assigned TRBD1 or TRBD2 (5 bases each). V lost 0 bases to trimming and J lost 0 bases, with 13 bases between them. In germline, CDR1 is MGHRA, CDR2 YSYEKL. The CDR3 loop spans 17 amino acids. The CDR3 sequence is CASSQEGLGESTDTQYF. In nucleotides, the CDR3 is TGCGCCAGCAGCCAAGAAGGACTGGGGGAGAGCACAGATACGCAGTATTTT.

In DNA, the CDR3 is TGTGCCAGCAGCGTAGAGGCCGCGACTAAGCAGTTCTTC. Translated: CASSVEAATKQFF. The rearrangement links TRBV9 to TRBJ2-1, with a weak D call TRBD2 (5 bases). Trimming took 0 bases from V and 11 from J, leaving 12 bases between them. From germline, CDR1 is SGDLS and CDR2 YYNGEE. CDR3 length: 13 residues.

The CDR3 reads CASSSRTDIRTDTQYF. The CDR3 nucleotides are TGTGCCAGCAGCTCCAGGACCGACATCCGCACAGATACGCAGTATTTT. The gene calls are TRBV7-2 and TRBJ2-3; D is undetermined. The germline V and J ends were trimmed by 4 bases and 1 base, with 15 bases remaining between them. CDR1 and CDR2 from the germline V gene are SGHTA and FQGNSA. The CDR3 covers 16 residues. The whole variable domain, filled in from reference TRBV7-2 and TRBJ2-3, reads GAGVSQSPSNKVTEKGKDVELRCDPISGHTALYWYRQSLGQGLEFLIYFQGNSAPDKSGLPSDRFSAERTGGSVSTLTIQRTQQEDSAVYLCASSSRTDIRTDTQYFGPGTRLTVL.

The chain carries TRBV11-2 and TRBJ2-1; no reliable D call. Germline CDR1 is SGHAT and CDR2 is FQNNGV. The CDR3 runs to 15 residues. V shed 5 bases and J shed 6 bases, with 17 bases lying between them. CDR3 in DNA: TGTGCCAGCAGCGATTGGAAGTTAAGGAGCAATGAGCAGTTCTTC. It encodes CASSDWKLRSNEQFF.

CDR3 loop: CASFLPDGSYEQYF. In DNA form, the CDR3 reads TGTGCCAGCTTCCTCCCCGATGGATCCTACGAGCAGTACTTC. This sequence joins TRBV2 and TRBJ2-7; D is undetermined. V was clipped by 8 bases and J by 1 base, with 15 bases between them. This CDR3 comprises 14 residues. Germline V gene sequence: CDR1 SNHLY, CDR2 FYNNEI.

The chain uses TRBV5-5 and TRBJ1-2, with D unresolved. Germline values: CDR1 SGHKS, CDR2 YYEKEE (reference sequence). Trimming took off 4 bases at V and 2 bases at J, with 9 bases between the two ends. The CDR3 length is 13 residues. The CDR3 sequence: CASSHDGNYGYTF. The CDR3 bases are TGTGCCAGCAGCCATGACGGAAACTATGGCTACACCTTC.

The chain links TRBV6-5 to TRBJ1-4; weak D call: TRBD1 (5 bases). Per the germline V gene, CDR1 is MNHEY and CDR2 is SVGAGI. This CDR3 is 15 amino acids long. The V gene lost 0 bases and the J gene lost 6 bases, with 11 bases spanning the gap. The CDR3 nucleotides are TGTGCCAGCAGTTACTCGGGCAGGGTGGATGAAAAACTGTTTTTT. Translation gives CASSYSGRVDEKLFF.

This clone appeared a single time. This rearrangement joins TRBV7-9 to TRBJ1-1; no clear D. There are 15 residues in the CDR3. The ends were cut back, 5 bases at V and 1 base at J, with 14 bases in the middle. CDR1 is SEHNR, CDR2 FQNEAQ, per germline (reference sequence). In DNA form, the CDR3 reads TGTGCCAGCAGCCCCAGGACCGCGCCGAACACTGAAGCTTTCTTT. As protein: CASSPRTAPNTEAFF.

The genes are TRBV7-3 and TRBJ2-7; TRBD2 matches at 10 bases. The length of the CDR3 is 15 residues. Trimming cost V 5 bases and J 7 bases; bases outside gene matches: 11. The germline CDR1 and CDR2 sequences are SGHTA and FQGTGA. Here the CDR3 DNA reads TGTGCCAGCAGCCCCCATTCGGATAGCGGGAGGGAGCAGTACTTC. Protein product: CASSPHSDSGREQYF.

This clone was observed a single time. The V gene is TRBV18, the J gene TRBJ1-2, with D possibly TRBD1 on 6 matching bases. The CDR3 consists of 13 residues. Per germline, CDR1 KGHSH and CDR2 LQKENI. Trimming shortened V by 2 bases and J by 7 bases, and 11 bases separated the two germline ends. CDR3 sequence (DNA): TGTGCCAGCTCACCAGACCAGGGGTCTGGCTACACCTTC. It specifies CASSPDQGSGYTF.

The chain combines TRBV27 with TRBJ1-1; tentative D call: TRBD1 (5 bases). The CDR3 is 12 residues long. Germline values: CDR1 MNHEY, CDR2 SMNVEV (reference sequence). V was clipped by 6 bases and J by 4 bases, with 9 bases between them. The chain's CDR3 is CASSPGTTEAFF. The CDR3 nucleotides are TGTGCCAGCAGCCCCGGGACCACTGAAGCTTTCTTT.

The V gene is TRBV14, the J gene TRBJ2-1; 10 bases map to TRBD1. The trim removed 1 base at V and 6 bases at J, leaving 6 bases unmatched. This CDR3 has 16 residues. Germline V gene data show CDR1 as SGHDN and CDR2 as FVKESK. CDR3 DNA sequence: TGTGCCAGCAGCCAAGGGGACGGACAGGGGGGCAATGAGCAGTTCTTC. Translated: CASSQGDGQGGNEQFF.

The CDR3 sequence is CSASPSGPSSYEQYF. The CDR3 coding sequence is TGCAGTGCTAGTCCTAGCGGGCCCTCCTCCTACGAGCAGTACTTC. The V call is TRBV20-1, the J call TRBJ2-7; 8 bases align to TRBD2. V gave up 3 bases and J gave up 0 bases; unmatched junction bases: 7. In germline, CDR1 is DFQATT, CDR2 SNEGSKA (reference sequence). CDR3 size: 15 residues.